The 10 T cell receptor beta chains below come from one sample, sequenced in a study of blood T cell repertoires in COVID-19 (dated by TCRdb to between 2020 and 2021). Library preparation used the immunoSEQ multiplex PCR assay. TCRdb obtained this table from immuneACCESS and retained in-frame rearrangements with V and J assigned. These tables miss some clones; where compared with another copy, unresolved V genes account for less than half of the shortfall, and the remainder is unexplained. Here the sample has approximately 170,000 clones; 85% to 90% occur a single time. The ten largest make up roughly 4% of the sample. The sequenced sample consisted of peripheral blood. Every receptor here comes from a woman aged 70-85 years with acute or convalescent COVID-19.

V usage is TRBV13 and J usage is TRBJ1-1; perhaps TRBD1 as D (5 bases). The germline CDR1 and CDR2 sequences are PRHDT and FYEKMQ (reference sequence). Trimming took 3 bases from V and 1 from J, leaving 12 bases between them. This CDR3 spans 15 amino acids. CDR3 protein: CASSFDDRRNTEAFF. CDR3 nucleotides: TGTGCCAGCAGCTTCGACGACAGACGGAACACTGAAGCTTTCTTT.

The V call is TRBV5-1, the J call TRBJ1-5; 9 positions match TRBD1. Germline CDR1 and CDR2: SGHRS and YFSETQ. Germline trimming cut 3 bases from V and 5 bases from J; bases unmatched to any gene: 0. This CDR3 spans 13 amino acids. The CDR3 sequence is CASSWTGDQPQHF. The DNA for the CDR3 is TGCGCCAGCAGCTGGACAGGGGATCAGCCCCAGCATTTT.

CDR3 loop: CASSYSGQAGGEAFF. The CDR3 region has the DNA TGTGCCAGCAGTTACTCGGGACAGGCCGGCGGTGAAGCTTTCTTT. The chain carries TRBV6-5 and TRBJ1-1; 8 nucleotides line up with TRBD1. This CDR3 is 15 amino acids long. Germline loops: CDR1 MNHEY, CDR2 SVGAGI. Trimming removed 0 bases from V and 7 bases from J; junction bases left unmatched: 7.

CDR3 residues: CASRGLGGHEQFF. The CDR3 nucleotides read TGTGCCAGCAGGGGACTAGGGGGGCATGAGCAGTTCTTC. This chain joins TRBV12-3 or TRBV12-4 and TRBJ2-1; 8 nucleotides align to TRBD2. V lost 6 bases and J lost 8; bases outside the gene matches: 6. The length of the CDR3 is 13 residues.

This clone was seen once. The V call is TRBV4-3, the J call TRBJ1-4; a weak D match, TRBD1 (5 bases). CDR1 and CDR2 (germline): LGHNA, YSLEER. The CDR3 spans 15 residues. V shed 1 base and J shed 6 bases, with 12 bases lying between them. CDR3 residues: CASSQGRWGDEKLFF. DNA for the CDR3: TGCGCCAGCAGCCAAGGAAGGTGGGGGGATGAAAAACTGTTTTTT.

CDR3: CASSQDRQDFKLFF. The DNA of the CDR3 is TGTGCCAGCAGCCAAGATCGACAGGACTTTAAACTGTTTTTT. The V gene is TRBV4-2, the J gene TRBJ1-4, with D possibly TRBD1 on 6 matching bases. Trimming removed 0 bases from V and 11 bases from J, with 13 bases in between. The germline CDR1 and CDR2 sequences are LGHNA and YNFKEQ. CDR3 length equals 14 residues.

J is TRBJ1-5 and V is TRBV7-9; possible D gene TRBD1, 5 bases. Germline lookup yields CDR1 SEHNR and CDR2 FQNEAQ (reference sequence). The V gene lost 5 bases and the J gene lost 4 bases, with 6 bases spanning the gap. This CDR3 spans 12 amino acids. The CDR3 sequence: CASSGQNQPQHF. The CDR3 nucleotides read TGTGCCAGCAGCGGACAAAATCAGCCCCAGCATTTT.

This clone has a handful of counts. The rearrangement links TRBV19 to TRBJ1-2; TRBD1 matches at 9 bases. With 0 bases clipped from V and 3 bases from J, the junction kept 5 bases outside the gene matches. Germline values: CDR1 LNHDA, CDR2 SQIVND (reference sequence). The CDR3 runs 16 residues. The CDR3 reads CASSIDPGQGYYGYTF. The CDR3 DNA sequence: TGTGCCAGTAGTATAGATCCGGGACAGGGTTACTATGGCTACACCTTC.

The chain carries TRBV5-1 and TRBJ1-2; 12 nucleotides align to TRBD1. Germline V CDR1 and CDR2: SGHRS, YFSETQ. J lost 7 bases, V lost 4 bases, and 5 bases had no gene match. The CDR3 contains 14 residues. CDR3 sequence: CASSTGQGAAGYTF. CDR3 DNA: TGCGCCAGCAGCACGGGACAGGGGGCTGCTGGCTACACCTTC.

This clone was detected only a few times. The chain links TRBV5-5 to TRBJ2-6; D uncertain. The CDR3 contains 17 residues. Trimming stripped 0 bases from V and 0 bases from J, with 10 bases between. Germline CDR1 SGHKS, CDR2 YYEKEE (reference sequence). CDR3 loop: CASSLEPASSGANVLTF. The CDR3 DNA is TGTGCCAGCAGCTTGGAGCCTGCCTCCTCTGGGGCCAACGTCCTGACTTTC.